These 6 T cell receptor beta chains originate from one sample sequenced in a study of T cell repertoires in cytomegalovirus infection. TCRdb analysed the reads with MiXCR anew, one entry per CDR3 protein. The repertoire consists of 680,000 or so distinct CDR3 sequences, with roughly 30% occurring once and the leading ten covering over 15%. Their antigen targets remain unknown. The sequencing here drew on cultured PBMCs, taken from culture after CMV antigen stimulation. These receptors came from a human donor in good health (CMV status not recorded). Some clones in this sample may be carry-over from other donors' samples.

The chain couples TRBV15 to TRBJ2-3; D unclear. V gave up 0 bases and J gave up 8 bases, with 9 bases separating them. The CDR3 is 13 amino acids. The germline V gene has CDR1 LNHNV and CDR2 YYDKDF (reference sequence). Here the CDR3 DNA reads TGTGCCACCAGCAGAGATCTTGGGCCTACGCAGTATTTT. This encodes CATSRDLGPTQYF. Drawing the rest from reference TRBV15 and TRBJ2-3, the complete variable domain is DAMVIQNPRYQVTQFGKPVTLSCSQTLNHNVMYWYQQKSSQAPKLLFHYYDKDFNNEADTPDNFQSRRPNTSFCFLDIRSPGLGDTAMYLCATSRDLGPTQYFGPGTRLTVL.

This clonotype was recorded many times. The CDR3: CASSFGSLAVETQYF. The CDR3 nucleotides are TGTGCCAGCAGTTTCGGCTCCCTGGCGGTAGAGACCCAGTACTTC. The rearrangement links TRBV12-3 or TRBV12-4 to TRBJ2-5; D is undetermined. Between the trimmed V and J ends, which lost 3 bases and 4 bases, there was a span of 15 bases. This CDR3 is 15 amino acids long.

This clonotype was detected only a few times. CDR3: CASSPGGAADTQYF. DNA for the CDR3: TGTGCCAGCAGCCCTGGGGGGGCCGCAGATACGCAGTATTTT. The chain carries TRBV12-3 or TRBV12-4 and TRBJ2-3; D is perhaps TRBD2 (7 bases). V was pared by 6 bases and J by 4 bases, with 14 bases between. The CDR3 sequence is 14 residues long.

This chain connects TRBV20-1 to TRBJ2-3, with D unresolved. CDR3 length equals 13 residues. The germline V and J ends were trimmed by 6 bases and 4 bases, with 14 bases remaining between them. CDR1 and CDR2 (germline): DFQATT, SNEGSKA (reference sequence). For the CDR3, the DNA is TGCAGTGCGCCGGGCTACGGAGCAGATACGCAGTATTTT. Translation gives CSAPGYGADTQYF.

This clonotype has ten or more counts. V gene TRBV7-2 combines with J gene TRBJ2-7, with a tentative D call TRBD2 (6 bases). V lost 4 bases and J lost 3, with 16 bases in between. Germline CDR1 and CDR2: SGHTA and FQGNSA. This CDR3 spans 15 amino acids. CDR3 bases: TGTGCCAGCAGCTCGGTGGGGGGTTCTAACTACGAGCAGTACTTC. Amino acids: CASSSVGGSNYEQYF.

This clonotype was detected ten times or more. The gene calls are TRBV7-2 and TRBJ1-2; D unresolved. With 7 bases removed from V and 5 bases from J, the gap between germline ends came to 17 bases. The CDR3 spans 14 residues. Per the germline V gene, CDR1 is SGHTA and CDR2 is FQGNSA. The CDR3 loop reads CASTIGSFGYGYTF. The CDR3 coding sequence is TGTGCCAGCACCATTGGTAGTTTTGGGTATGGCTACACCTTC.